A single sample gave rise to the 18 T cell receptor beta chains below, sequenced in a study of a mutant IDH1 vaccine in newly diagnosed glioma. The time point here: week 11, during vaccination. A 20-mer mutant IDH1 peptide at 300 ug was injected subcutaneously with topical imiquimod. The table came from immunoSEQ multiplex PCR; TCRdb's copy has only in-frame clones and leaves some out. The table has about 66,000 clones, about 81% seen once. Their recognized antigens are unknown. This material consisted of PBMCs, taken from a glioma patient whose treatment included an IDH1 peptide vaccine. Receptors originate from a woman aged 45 to 65 with glioma.

V usage is TRBV7-8 and J usage is TRBJ1-6; D uncertain. Trimming took off 5 bases at V and 7 bases at J, with 18 bases between the two ends. Germline V lookup: CDR1 SGHVS, CDR2 FQNEAQ. The CDR3 length is 16 residues. The CDR3 protein is CASSQQWRQTNSPLHF. The CDR3 region has the DNA TGTGCCAGCAGCCAACAATGGCGCCAGACCAATTCACCCCTCCACTTT. Full variable domain (missing parts from reference TRBV7-8 and TRBJ1-6): GAGVSQSPRYKVAKRGQDVALRCDPISGHVSLFWYQQALGQGPEFLTYFQNEAQLDKSGLPSDRFFAERPEGSVSTLKIQRTQQEDSAVYLCASSQQWRQTNSPLHFGNGTRLTVT.

The chain joins TRBV5-1 to TRBJ2-1, with D hard to call. Germline CDR1 SGHRS, CDR2 YFSETQ. This CDR3 is built from 12 residues. V was pared by 0 bases and J by 7 bases, with 5 bases between. CDR3 in amino acids: CASSLEANEQFF. The DNA for the CDR3 is TGCGCCAGCAGCTTGGAGGCGAATGAGCAGTTCTTC.

The rearrangement joins TRBV29-1 to TRBJ2-7; 11 bases map to TRBD1. Germline-derived CDR1 and CDR2 are SQVTM and ANQGSEA. The CDR3 is made up of 14 amino acids. Germline trimming cut 5 bases from V and 7 bases from J; bases unmatched to any gene: 10. In nucleotides, the CDR3 is TGCAGCGTTCTATCGGACAGGGGGCAGGGAGAGCAGTACTTC. This encodes CSVLSDRGQGEQYF.

CDR3: CASSLAEDGNEKLFF. CDR3 nucleotide sequence: TGTGCCAGCAGCTTAGCGGAGGACGGAAATGAAAAACTGTTTTTT. J is TRBJ1-4 and V is TRBV7-9; D uncertain. Trimming left V 0 bases short and J 5 bases short, with 10 bases between. Germline lookup yields CDR1 SEHNR and CDR2 FQNEAQ (reference sequence). CDR3 length equals 15 residues. The full variable domain, with the rest looked up from reference TRBV7-9 and TRBJ1-4, is DTGVSQNPRHKITKRGQNVTFRCDPISEHNRLYWYRQTLGQGPEFLTYFQNEAQLEKSRLLSDRFSAERPKGSFSTLEIQRTEQGDSAMYLCASSLAEDGNEKLFFGSGTQLSVL.

The V call is TRBV2, the J call TRBJ2-7; unclear D gene. Germline V gene data show CDR1 as SNHLY and CDR2 as FYNNEI. The V gene lost 7 bases and the J gene lost 3 bases, with 4 bases spanning the gap. The CDR3 spans 10 residues. Written as DNA, the CDR3 is TGTGCCAGCAAGGGCTACGAGCAGTACTTC. Translating gives CASKGYEQYF. Full variable domain (rest looked up from reference TRBV2 and TRBJ2-7): EPEVTQTPSHQVTQMGQEVILRCVPISNHLYFYWYRQILGQKVEFLVSFYNNEISEKSEIFDDQFSVERPDGSNFTLKIRSTKLEDSAMYFCASKGYEQYFGPGTRLTVT.

V is TRBV11-2 and J is TRBJ2-1; 10 nucleotides match TRBD1. Germline lookup yields CDR1 SGHAT and CDR2 FQNNGV. With 4 bases clipped from V and 9 bases from J, the junction kept 9 bases outside the gene matches. The CDR3 contains 15 residues. CDR3 nucleotide sequence: TGTGCCAGCAGCTCGACCGGGACAGGGGTCGGTGAGCAGTTCTTC. Translated: CASSSTGTGVGEQFF.

This clone was found a few times. The chain combines TRBV6-5 with TRBJ2-3; either TRBD1 or TRBD2 may supply D (5 bases each). V gave up 5 bases and J gave up 2 bases, with 8 bases separating them. The germline CDR1 and CDR2 sequences are MNHEY and SVGAGI. This CDR3 is 13 amino acids long. CDR3: CASSRGPTDTQYF. The CDR3 coding sequence is TGTGCCAGCAGTCGGGGCCCCACAGATACGCAGTATTTT.

This clone was recorded a few times. V usage is TRBV2 and J usage is TRBJ1-1; possible D gene TRBD1, 5 bases. Germline CDR1 is SNHLY and CDR2 is FYNNEI. This CDR3 comprises 13 residues. The germline V and J ends were trimmed by 6 bases and 4 bases, with 12 bases remaining between them. This chain's CDR3 is CASRRGPGTEAFF. The CDR3, as DNA: TGTGCCAGCAGAAGGGGCCCCGGCACTGAAGCTTTCTTT.

The V and J genes are TRBV6-1 and TRBJ2-2, with TRBD2 identical over 8 bases. CDR3 length: 14 residues. Trimming at V came to 11 bases and at J to 5 bases, leaving 10 bases not matched to a gene. Germline CDR1 and CDR2: MNHNS and SASEGT. The CDR3 coding sequence is TGTGCCGGGGTCTCCGGGAGGGGGACCGGGGAGCTGTTTTTT. It codes for CAGVSGRGTGELFF.

The chain combines TRBV2 with TRBJ1-2; tentative D call: TRBD1 (5 bases). The germline CDR1 and CDR2 sequences are SNHLY and FYNNEI. The CDR3 is made up of 10 amino acids. Trimming stripped 9 bases from V and 8 bases from J, with 10 bases between. DNA of the CDR3: TGTGCCAGTCGAGGGGACGGCTACACCTTC. It specifies CASRGDGYTF. Full variable domain (outside the CDR3, taken from reference TRBV2 and TRBJ1-2): EPEVTQTPSHQVTQMGQEVILRCVPISNHLYFYWYRQILGQKVEFLVSFYNNEISEKSEIFDDQFSVERPDGSNFTLKIRSTKLEDSAMYFCASRGDGYTFGSGTRLTVV.

The rearrangement links TRBV27 to TRBJ1-1, with TRBD1 matching 7 bases. J lost 1 base, V lost 6 bases, and 2 bases had no gene match. Germline V gene data show CDR1 as MNHEY and CDR2 as SMNVEV (reference sequence). The CDR3 covers 13 residues. The CDR3 nucleotides are TGTGCCAGCAGCTGGGACAGGAACACTGAAGCTTTCTTT. Amino acid sequence: CASSWDRNTEAFF.

The chain employs TRBV29-1 and TRBJ2-2, with 8 positions matching TRBD1. CDR3 size: 12 residues. Germline V gene lookup returns CDR1 SQVTM and CDR2 ANQGSEA. Germline trimming cut 6 bases from V and 6 bases from J; bases unmatched to any gene: 3. CDR3 bases: TGCAGCGTCGGACAGGGCCCCGGGGAGCTGTTTTTT. It is translated as CSVGQGPGELFF.

CDR3 sequence reads: CASSILRVAGASYEQYF. The CDR3 DNA sequence: TGTGCCAGCAGTATCCTGCGTGTAGCGGGGGCCTCCTACGAGCAGTACTTC. The rearrangement links TRBV27 to TRBJ2-7; 9 positions agree with TRBD2. This CDR3 has 17 amino acids. Germline V gene sequence: CDR1 MNHEY, CDR2 SMNVEV (reference sequence). V dropped 5 bases and J dropped 0; count of bases not matched to a gene: 11.

V gene TRBV27 combines with J gene TRBJ2-3, with D uncertain. V was clipped by 11 bases and J by 1 base, with 13 bases between them. The CDR3 is 13 amino acids. Per germline, CDR1 MNHEY and CDR2 SMNVEV (reference sequence). The CDR3 bases are TGTGCCTGGGCGGCCGTGTGCACAGATACGCAGTATTTT. Its protein is CAWAAVCTDTQYF.

V usage is TRBV7-9 and J usage is TRBJ2-1, with D hard to call. CDR3 length equals 13 residues. V lost 5 bases, J lost 8 bases, and 13 bases lay in between. Germline V gives CDR1 SEHNR, CDR2 FQNEAQ (reference sequence). The CDR3 loop reads CASSVDNVDEQFF. CDR3 nucleotides: TGTGCCAGCAGCGTAGACAACGTAGATGAGCAGTTCTTC.

This sequence joins TRBV2 and TRBJ2-6; 7 positions agree with TRBD1. Germline CDR1 and CDR2: SNHLY and FYNNEI. V was pared by 2 bases and J by 0 bases, with 7 bases of the junction left unmatched. This CDR3 has 18 residues. As DNA, the CDR3 is TGTGCCAGCAGTGAACACGGACAGGCCATCTCTGGGGCCAACGTCCTGACTTTC. This sequence encodes CASSEHGQAISGANVLTF.

Only a few counts were recorded for this clone. The chain links TRBV19 to TRBJ1-1; no clear D gene. The CDR3 spans 16 residues. The V and J ends lost 5 bases and 0 bases respectively, with 16 bases between them. CDR1 and CDR2 from the germline V gene are LNHDA and SQIVND (reference sequence). The CDR3 region is CASSPPIVAMNTEAFF. In nucleotides, the CDR3 is TGTGCCAGTAGTCCCCCCATTGTGGCCATGAACACTGAAGCTTTCTTT.

The chain carries TRBV27 and TRBJ1-5; TRBD1 aligns across 8 bases. V gave up 3 bases and J gave up 4 bases; unmatched junction bases: 8. Germline V lookup: CDR1 MNHEY, CDR2 SMNVEV (reference sequence). The CDR3 is made up of 16 amino acids. In DNA, the CDR3 is TGTGCCAGCAGTTTCAGGGGGGACAGGATTAATCAGCCCCAGCATTTT. Its translation: CASSFRGDRINQPQHF.